Shown below are 25 T cell receptor beta chains from a single sample sequenced in a study of blood T cell repertoires in COVID-19. Data came from immunoSEQ multiplex PCR; TCRdb stores just in-frame clones and leaves some out. The sample consists of about 270,000 clones, roughly 85% of them appearing once. The source material was peripheral blood. These receptors all come from a woman between 18 and 29 years old with acute or convalescent COVID-19.

The chain combines TRBV19 with TRBJ2-2, with D possibly TRBD1 on 6 matching bases. V lost 6 bases and J 2 bases, leaving 16 bases between the germline ends. The CDR3 sequence is 16 residues long. Germline V gene lookup returns CDR1 LNHDA and CDR2 SQIVND (reference sequence). CDR3 in DNA: TGTGCCAGTAGCAGGGGTTTGGGGCGCAACACCGGGGAGCTGTTTTTT. Protein: CASSRGLGRNTGELFF.

The chain is built from TRBV28 and TRBJ1-1, with TRBD1 as a possible D gene (5 bases). This CDR3 has 13 amino acids. Germline V gene data show CDR1 as MDHEN and CDR2 as SYDVKM. V lost 5 bases and J lost 3, with 10 bases in between. This CDR3 is CASSPYRYTEAFF. The CDR3 nucleotides are TGTGCCAGCAGTCCCTACAGGTACACTGAAGCTTTCTTT.

This clone was recorded a few times. The chain joins TRBV2 to TRBJ1-2; a possible D gene is TRBD1 (6 bases). V lost 4 bases to trimming and J lost 4 bases, with 10 bases between them. The CDR3 covers 13 residues. CDR1 is SNHLY, CDR2 FYNNEI, per germline. CDR3 loop: CASSVRGGYGYTF. In DNA, the CDR3 is TGTGCCAGCAGTGTGAGGGGGGGCTATGGCTACACCTTC.

This clone was observed once. This sequence joins TRBV7-3 and TRBJ2-1; TRBD2 agrees at 7 bases. This CDR3 is built from 13 residues. V gave up 5 bases and J gave up 4 bases; unmatched junction bases: 2. Germline CDR1 SGHTA, CDR2 FQGTGA. The CDR3 protein is CASSPGGYNEQFF. DNA of the CDR3: TGTGCCAGCAGCCCGGGGGGATACAATGAGCAGTTCTTC.

This chain links TRBV3-1 (or the pseudogene TRBV3-2) with TRBJ2-5; 7 bases match TRBD2. Per the germline V gene, CDR1 is LGHDT and CDR2 is YNNKEL (reference sequence). V lost 1 base and J lost 5; bases outside the gene matches: 28. The CDR3 covers 22 residues. As DNA, the CDR3 is TGTGCCAGCAGCCAAGCCGGTCCCCTCCTTCTGAGGCCGTCCAGGACTAGGGAGACCCAGTACTTC. Translated, it gives CASSQAGPLLLRPSRTRETQYF.

The chain uses TRBV5-6 and TRBJ1-1; no reliable D call. The CDR3 runs 13 residues. Per the germline V gene, CDR1 is SGHDT and CDR2 is YYEEEE. V shed 4 bases and J shed 1 base, with 8 bases lying between them. CDR3 in amino acids: CASSQVWNTEAFF. The CDR3 DNA reads as TGTGCCAGCAGCCAGGTCTGGAACACTGAAGCTTTCTTT.

The J gene is TRBJ2-3, the V gene TRBV9; 8 positions agree with TRBD2. This CDR3 contains 17 residues. J lost 2 bases, V lost 0 bases, and 8 bases had no gene match. Germline lookup yields CDR1 SGDLS and CDR2 YYNGEE. Written as DNA, the CDR3 is TGTGCCAGCAGCGTAGTTGGGGCGGGAGGATCCACAGATACGCAGTATTTT. Its translation: CASSVVGAGGSTDTQYF.

The chain has TRBV25-1 and TRBJ2-3; the match to TRBD2 covers 13 bases. The CDR3 loop spans 18 amino acids. The J segment lost 2 bases and the V segment lost 4 bases, leaving 9 bases of the junction unmatched. Germline CDR1 reads MGHDK; CDR2 reads SYGVNS. This CDR3 is CASSGTSGRARDTDTQYF. As DNA, the CDR3 is TGTGCCAGCAGTGGTACTAGCGGGAGGGCCCGTGACACAGATACGCAGTATTTT.

The V call is TRBV3-1 (or the pseudogene TRBV3-2), the J call TRBJ2-6, with 7 bases aligning to TRBD1. From germline, CDR1 is LGHDT and CDR2 YNNKEL (reference sequence). V lost 4 bases and J lost 0; bases outside the gene matches: 9. CDR3 length: 18 residues. The DNA for the CDR3 is TGTGCCAGCAGCCCCTCAGGGGGTAGAAGCTCTGGGGCCAACGTCCTGACTTTC. This translates into CASSPSGGRSSGANVLTF.

This chain uses TRBV7-2 with TRBJ2-1; 11 bases line up with TRBD2. Germline V gene data show CDR1 as SGHTA and CDR2 as FQGNSA. CDR3 length: 15 residues. Germline trimming cut 0 bases from V and 10 bases from J; bases unmatched to any gene: 5. The CDR3 sequence: CASSLASGRASEQFF. The CDR3 coding sequence is TGTGCCAGCAGCTTAGCTAGCGGGAGGGCGTCAGAGCAGTTCTTC. The full variable domain, with the rest looked up from reference TRBV7-2 and TRBJ2-1, is GAGVSQSPSNKVTEKGKDVELRCDPISGHTALYWYRQSLGQGLEFLIYFQGNSAPDKSGLPSDRFSAERTGGSVSTLTIQRTQQEDSAVYLCASSLASGRASEQFFGPGTRLTVL.

V and J are TRBV29-1 and TRBJ2-1; 7 bases are shared with TRBD1. Germline values: CDR1 SQVTM, CDR2 ANQGSEA. The CDR3 totals 18 residues. The J segment lost 0 bases and the V segment lost 2 bases, leaving 13 bases of the junction unmatched. The CDR3 loop is CSVETPGTEKSSYNEQFF. CDR3 DNA: TGCAGCGTTGAAACACCCGGGACAGAAAAAAGCTCCTACAATGAGCAGTTCTTC.

The chain carries TRBV28 and TRBJ2-7; 11 bases align to TRBD2. This CDR3 has 16 residues. J gave up 4 bases and V 7 bases, and 12 bases lay outside the gene matches. Germline V gene sequence: CDR1 MDHEN, CDR2 SYDVKM. The CDR3 loop is CASTITGTSGPYEQYF. CDR3 in DNA: TGTGCCAGCACAATAACCGGGACTAGCGGTCCATACGAGCAGTACTTC.

The chain joins TRBV7-2 to TRBJ2-7, with 12 bases lining up with TRBD1. The junction had 11 bases not matched to a gene; V was cut back by 5 bases and J by 6 bases. Germline-derived CDR1 and CDR2 are SGHTA and FQGNSA. The CDR3 has 16 residues. This chain's CDR3 is CASSPGGTGGYGEQYF. DNA of the CDR3: TGTGCCAGCAGCCCCGGGGGGACAGGGGGCTACGGCGAGCAGTACTTC.

The V call is TRBV6-1, the J call TRBJ2-4; no firm D call. Germline lookup yields CDR1 MNHNS and CDR2 SASEGT. V lost 1 base and J lost 0, with 4 bases in between. CDR3 size: 14 residues. Here the CDR3 reads CASSEELAKNIQYF. CDR3 bases: TGTGCCAGCAGTGAAGAACTAGCCAAAAACATTCAGTACTTC.

The chain has TRBV27 and TRBJ2-1; weak D call: TRBD2 (6 bases). Germline V lookup: CDR1 MNHEY, CDR2 SMNVEV (reference sequence). V dropped 4 bases and J dropped 6 bases, with 10 bases sitting between them. The CDR3 loop spans 13 amino acids. This CDR3 reads CASSWAGSNEQFF. Written as DNA, the CDR3 is TGTGCCAGCAGTTGGGCGGGAAGCAATGAGCAGTTCTTC.

The V gene is TRBV25-1, the J gene TRBJ2-7, with 8 positions matching TRBD2. CDR1 is MGHDK and CDR2 is SYGVNS in the germline V gene. After removal of 5 bases from V and 4 bases from J, the junction contained 7 bases not matched to a gene. The CDR3 has 14 residues. The CDR3 loop is CASSPSGSRYEQYF. The DNA of the CDR3 is TGTGCCAGCAGTCCCAGCGGGAGTCGGTACGAGCAGTACTTC.

The chain joins TRBV19 to TRBJ1-2; D unclear. From germline, CDR1 is LNHDA and CDR2 SQIVND (reference sequence). The CDR3 runs 16 residues. Trimming cost V 3 bases and J 5 bases, with 19 bases left between them. The CDR3 region has the DNA TGTGCCAGTAGTATTTACGCCGAGGGCTCCGGGTATGGCTACACCTTC. Protein product: CASSIYAEGSGYGYTF.

This clone has only a few counts. This CDR3 reads CASSLGYRDTEAFF. The CDR3 DNA is TGTGCCAGCAGCTTGGGGTACAGAGACACTGAAGCTTTCTTT. This chain connects TRBV5-4 to TRBJ1-1, with no clear D. CDR1 SGHNT and CDR2 YYREEE come from the germline V gene (reference sequence). This CDR3 is 14 amino acids long. Trimming removed 0 bases at V and 3 bases at J, with 9 bases between.

This clone appeared a few times. This sequence joins TRBV4-3 and TRBJ2-1; the match to TRBD2 covers 9 bases. CDR1 and CDR2 (germline): LGHNA, YSLEER. The CDR3 runs 15 residues. The trim removed 2 bases at V and 3 bases at J, leaving 2 bases unmatched. CDR3 residues: CASSQQREDYNEQFF. The CDR3 nucleotides read TGCGCCAGCAGCCAACAGCGGGAGGACTACAATGAGCAGTTCTTC.

The J gene is TRBJ2-1, the V gene TRBV5-6; 11 bases map to TRBD2. In germline, CDR1 is SGHDT, CDR2 YYEEEE. The CDR3 spans 17 residues. V dropped 4 bases and J dropped 4; count of bases not matched to a gene: 10. The CDR3 coding sequence is TGTGCCAGCAGCCTGACTAGCGGGATGTTCAGTTACAATGAGCAGTTCTTC. Protein: CASSLTSGMFSYNEQFF.

The CDR3 here is CASSLGLITSASYNEQFF. Here the CDR3 DNA reads TGTGCCAGCAGCTTAGGCCTAATCACTAGCGCCTCCTACAATGAGCAGTTCTTC. This chain links TRBV7-2 with TRBJ2-1; 7 bases are a match to TRBD2. With 1 base clipped from V and 0 bases from J, the junction kept 9 bases outside the gene matches. This CDR3 contains 18 residues. Germline V gene sequence: CDR1 SGHTA, CDR2 FQGNSA.

The rearrangement joins TRBV9 to TRBJ2-7; 9 bases match TRBD1. This CDR3 is 16 amino acids long. CDR1 and CDR2 (germline): SGDLS, YYNGEE. Trimming cost V 0 bases and J 4 bases; bases outside gene matches: 8. CDR3 loop: CASSVEVGQGIYEQYF. DNA for the CDR3: TGTGCCAGCAGCGTAGAGGTGGGACAGGGTATTTACGAGCAGTACTTC. The whole variable domain, filled in from reference TRBV9 and TRBJ2-7, reads DSGVTQTPKHLITATGQRVTLRCSPRSGDLSVYWYQQSLDQGLQFLIQYYNGEERAKGNILERFSAQQFPDLHSELNLSSLELGDSALYFCASSVEVGQGIYEQYFGPGTRLTVT.

The CDR3 protein is CASTLLGEQFF. The CDR3, as DNA: TGTGCCAGCACCCTACTAGGGGAGCAGTTCTTC. The chain combines TRBV6-5 with TRBJ2-1; D possibly corresponds to TRBD2 (5 bases). Germline CDR1 MNHEY, CDR2 SVGAGI. V was shortened by 7 bases and J by 10 bases, with 11 bases between the two germline ends. The CDR3 runs 11 residues.

The rearrangement links TRBV19 to TRBJ2-1; 11 bases map to TRBD1. Germline CDR1 LNHDA, CDR2 SQIVND (reference sequence). The CDR3 is 17 amino acids. J was trimmed by 1 base and V by 6 bases; bases with no gene match: 8. CDR3 DNA: TGTGCCAGTAGCGGGACAGGGGGTTGGGGGTCCTACAATGAGCAGTTCTTC. This sequence encodes CASSGTGGWGSYNEQFF.

V gene TRBV30 combines with J gene TRBJ2-2; no reliable D call. The CDR3 totals 14 residues. Per germline, CDR1 GTSNPN and CDR2 SVGIG (reference sequence). The V and J ends lost 5 bases and 0 bases respectively, with 10 bases between them. CDR3 DNA sequence: TGTGCCTGGCTCTTCAGCGCGAACACCGGGGAGCTGTTTTTT. Protein sequence: CAWLFSANTGELFF.